This TCR beta chain was captured by sequencing in a study of Graves' ophthalmopathy and Graves' hyperthyroidism. From germline, CDR1 is MDHEN and CDR2 SYDVKM. This CDR3 comprises 16 residues. The junction had 8 bases not matched to a gene; V was cut back by 3 bases and J by 3 bases. This clonotype showed up many times. Investigators amplified TCR beta CDR3 regions from RNA transcripts. Second-round multiplex PCR followed a first-round RT-PCR using HTBI primers. TCRdb reprocessed the multiplex PCR reads with MiXCR, giving one entry per CDR3 protein. The data hold 300,000 to 400,000 distinct CDR3 sequences, with under 20% observed a single time. Exclusion applied to patients with other autoimmune diseases, uncontrolled infections, pregnancy or lactation. A diagnosis was made from clinical symptoms together with serum thyroxine, TRAb, thyroid ultrasound and orbital computed tomography. PBMCs were obtained from about 9.5 ml of fresh peripheral blood.

This sequence originates from an adult man with Graves' ophthalmopathy. The chain recombines TRBV28 with TRBJ1-1; 9 bases match TRBD1. Sequenced sample: peripheral blood. The CDR3 region is CASSFPERTGDTEAFF. The CDR3 DNA sequence: TGTGCCAGCAGTTTTCCCGAAAGGACAGGGGACACTGAAGCTTTCTTT.